Each of the 3 T cell receptor beta chains below was sequenced from the same sample in a study of identical twins (dated by TCRdb to about 2016). Library preparation used 5' RACE. Sequencing relied on an Illumina HiSeq 2000. TCRdb reanalyzed the raw reads on its own, using fastp at Q25 for trimming and MiXCR for clone calling, and kept in-frame beta chains. Merged by CDR3 protein, the rows form single entries marked with the most common genes and DNA. The sample data list more than 600,000 distinct CDR3 sequences, and 18% of these were observed just once. Approximately 14% of the sample goes to the ten largest clones. This sample also belongs to another study, concerning T cells expressing NK-cell markers.

Sequencing was carried out using PBMCs. The receptors were gathered from a woman aged 18-29 years in good health.

This clonotype was counted at least ten times. V is TRBV12-3 or TRBV12-4 and J is TRBJ2-2; tentative D call: TRBD1 (5 bases). CDR3 length equals 14 residues. V gave up 2 bases and J gave up 1 base, with 5 bases separating them. In DNA form, the CDR3 reads TGTGCCAGCAGTTTAAGGGGGAACACCGGGGAGCTGTTTTTT. Encoded protein: CASSLRGNTGELFF.

This clonotype was counted only a few times. J is TRBJ1-2 and V is TRBV28, with TRBD1 matching over 9 bases. The germline V gene has CDR1 MDHEN and CDR2 SYDVKM. V gave up 3 bases and J gave up 6 bases; unmatched junction bases: 8. The CDR3 has 15 residues. The chain's CDR3 is CASSFSWGQGHGYTF. The CDR3 coding sequence is TGTGCCAGCAGTTTCAGCTGGGGACAGGGTCATGGCTACACCTTC.

This clonotype has at least ten counts. The J gene is TRBJ2-1, the V gene TRBV18; D gene ambiguous. Germline V CDR1 and CDR2: KGHSH, LQKENI. V shed 0 bases and J shed 4 bases, with 10 bases lying between them. This CDR3 comprises 15 residues. The chain's CDR3 is CASSPPLDGYNEQFF. The DNA of the CDR3 is TGTGCCAGCTCACCACCGCTCGACGGGTACAATGAGCAGTTCTTC.